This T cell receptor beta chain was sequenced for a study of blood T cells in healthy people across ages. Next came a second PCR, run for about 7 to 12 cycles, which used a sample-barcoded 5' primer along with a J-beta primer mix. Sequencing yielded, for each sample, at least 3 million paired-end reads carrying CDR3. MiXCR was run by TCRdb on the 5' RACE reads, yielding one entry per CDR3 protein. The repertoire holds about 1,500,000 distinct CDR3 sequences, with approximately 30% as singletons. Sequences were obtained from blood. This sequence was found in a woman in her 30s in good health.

In nucleotides, the CDR3 is TGCAGCGTTGGATACCTCAGCCTTAATGAAAAACTGTTTTTT. Its protein product is CSVGYLSLNEKLFF. The J gene is TRBJ1-4, the V gene TRBV29-1, with D uncertain. This CDR3 contains 14 residues. CDR1 is SQVTM, CDR2 ANQGSEA, per germline. The V end lost 4 bases, the J end lost 4 bases, and 13 bases lay between the germline ends.